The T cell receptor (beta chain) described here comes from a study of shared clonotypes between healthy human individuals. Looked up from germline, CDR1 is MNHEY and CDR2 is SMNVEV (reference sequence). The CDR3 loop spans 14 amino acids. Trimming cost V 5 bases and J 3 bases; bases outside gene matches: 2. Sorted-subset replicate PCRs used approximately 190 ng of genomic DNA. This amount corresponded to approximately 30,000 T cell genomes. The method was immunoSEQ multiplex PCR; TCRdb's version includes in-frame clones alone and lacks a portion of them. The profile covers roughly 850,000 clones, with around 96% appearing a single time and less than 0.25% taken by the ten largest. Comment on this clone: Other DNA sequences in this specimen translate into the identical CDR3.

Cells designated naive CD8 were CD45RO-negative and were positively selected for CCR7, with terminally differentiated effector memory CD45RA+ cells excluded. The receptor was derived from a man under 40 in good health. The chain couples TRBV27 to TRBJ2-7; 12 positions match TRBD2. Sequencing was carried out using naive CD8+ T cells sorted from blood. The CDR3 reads CASSPGLAGYEQYF. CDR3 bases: TGTGCCAGCAGTCCGGGACTAGCGGGCTACGAGCAGTACTTC.